The rows below give T cell receptor beta chains drawn from one sample of a study of blood T cell repertoires in COVID-19. Some clones are missing from TCRdb's copy, which holds only in-frame ones; the method was immunoSEQ multiplex PCR. The top ten clones hold 4% of a sample with about 140,000 clones, 80% to 85% of them seen once. The sample comprised peripheral blood. These TCRs come from a woman in her fifties or sixties with acute or convalescent COVID-19. CDR3s include the opening cysteine and the closing phenylalanine or tryptophan. Each record gives: CDR3 DNA, CDR3 protein, D gene, V gene, clone size, J gene. D genes are given only for firm matches. A clone size is listed for some rows: how often the clone was seen (once, few, many), or a class if it is expanded.

TGTGCCAGCAGCTTGTTTCGACTAGCGGACCACAATGAGCAGTTCTTC	CASSLFRLADHNEQFF	TRBD2	TRBV5-6	-	TRBJ2-1
TGTGCCAGCAGTTTGGGCAGGGGCTATGGCTACACCTTC	CASSLGRGYGYTF	-	TRBV12-3/TRBV12-4	-	TRBJ1-2
TGTGCCAGCGGAAACCGGGACTACACCTACGAGCAGTACTTC	CASGNRDYTYEQYF	TRBD2	TRBV5-4	-	TRBJ2-7
TGTGCCAGCAGGGGTACGGACAGAGGCTATGGCTACACCTTC	CASRGTDRGYGYTF	-	TRBV5-6	-	TRBJ1-2
TGTGCCAGCAGGCGGGGACCTAACTATGGCTACACCTTC	CASRRGPNYGYTF	-	TRBV7-3	-	TRBJ1-2
TGTGCCAGCAGCCTAAAGGAGACCCAGTACTTC	CASSLKETQYF	-	TRBV7-9	-	TRBJ2-5
TGTGCCATCAGTAACACCGGGACTAGCGGGAGGCTAGGGGGCACAGATACGCAGTATTTT	CAISNTGTSGRLGGTDTQYF	TRBD2	TRBV10-3	once	TRBJ2-3
TGTGCCAGCAGTTTCGGGACAGCTCGCGAGCAGTACTTC	CASSFGTAREQYF	TRBD1	TRBV28	-	TRBJ2-7
TGTGCCAGCAGCCAAGGTCGGACAGGGTACTACGAGCAGTACTTC	CASSQGRTGYYEQYF	TRBD1	TRBV3-1/TRBV3-2	-	TRBJ2-7
TGTGCCAGCACGGGGTGGGAGAATCAGCCCCAGCATTTT	CASTGWENQPQHF	-	TRBV2	few	TRBJ1-5
TGTGCCAGCAGCCCCGGGACTACCAACACCGGGGAGCTGTTTTTT	CASSPGTTNTGELFF	TRBD2	TRBV7-2	-	TRBJ2-2
TGTGCCTGGAGTTTCGCTAGCGGAGATACGCAGTATTTT	CAWSFASGDTQYF	TRBD2	TRBV30	-	TRBJ2-3
TGCGCCAGCAGCGGGGACAGGGGGCAAGAGACCCAGTACTTC	CASSGDRGQETQYF	TRBD1	TRBV5-1	-	TRBJ2-5
TGTGCCAGCAGTGGACAGGGTCTGGGCTACACCTTC	CASSGQGLGYTF	TRBD1	TRBV28	once	TRBJ1-2
TGTGCCAGCAGCTTGGAAACTTTACGGACTGAAGCTTTCTTT	CASSLETLRTEAFF	-	TRBV5-4	-	TRBJ1-1
TGTGCCAGTAGTATGGCCAGGGGTGGAAACACCATATATTTT	CASSMARGGNTIYF	-	TRBV19	few	TRBJ1-3
TGTGCCAGCAGCTTGGGGGACTTAGAGACCCAGTACTTC	CASSLGDLETQYF	-	TRBV5-6	-	TRBJ2-5
TGTGCCAGCAGCAGACAGGACTACGAGCAGTACTTC	CASSRQDYEQYF	-	TRBV6-2/TRBV6-3	-	TRBJ2-7
TGTGCCAGCAGCCAAGAAAGACTAGCGGGAGGCCGACAAGAGACCCAGTACTTC	CASSQERLAGGRQETQYF	TRBD2	TRBV3-1/TRBV3-2	once	TRBJ2-5
TGTGCCAGTAGCATCGCACAGGGAGAATCACCCCTCCACTTT	CASSIAQGESPLHF	-	TRBV19	-	TRBJ1-6
TGTGCCAGCACCGAACAGAACTATGGCTACACCTTC	CASTEQNYGYTF	-	TRBV2	once	TRBJ1-2
TGTGCCAGCAGCCAAGTAGCGGGAGGGGGGGCAGATACGCAGTATTTT	CASSQVAGGGADTQYF	TRBD2	TRBV4-2	-	TRBJ2-3
TGTGCCAGTAGTATTCGGACAGGGGGCTCCTACAATGAGCAGTTCTTC	CASSIRTGGSYNEQFF	TRBD1	TRBV19	once	TRBJ2-1
TGTGCCAGCAGCGCACAGGGGGCGGGCCACGCTGAAGCTTTCTTT	CASSAQGAGHAEAFF	TRBD1	TRBV6-6	-	TRBJ1-1
TGTGCCAGCAGCTTAGGCGGGCGGAGCACAGATACGCAGTATTTT	CASSLGGRSTDTQYF	-	TRBV7-2	-	TRBJ2-3
TGTGCCAGCAGCTGGGACAGGGTCTACGAGCAGTACTTC	CASSWDRVYEQYF	TRBD1	TRBV12-3/TRBV12-4	-	TRBJ2-7
TGTGCCAGCAGTTTCCTTCGTAGCGCCTACGAGCAGTACTTC	CASSFLRSAYEQYF	-	TRBV6-2/TRBV6-3	-	TRBJ2-7
TGTGCCAGCAGCTTTAATAATTCACCCCTCCACTTT	CASSFNNSPLHF	-	TRBV5-4	-	TRBJ1-6